A single sample is the source of the 31 T cell receptor beta chains below, sequenced in a study of blood T cell repertoires in COVID-19. Here immunoSEQ multiplex PCR was the method, and the copy in TCRdb shows in-frame clones only, minus some. The table lists 50,000 or so clones, about four fifths of them singletons. The sequenced material came from peripheral blood. The source is a man aged 35-49 years with acute or convalescent COVID-19.

This sequence joins TRBV5-4 and TRBJ2-7, with a possible D match to TRBD2 (5 bases). V dropped 4 bases and J dropped 3 bases, with 11 bases sitting between them. CDR3 length: 13 amino acids. The germline V gene has CDR1 SGHNT and CDR2 YYREEE (reference sequence). The CDR3 DNA reads TGTGCCAGCAGCCATCCGGGGAACTACGAGCAGTACTTC. Translated: CASSHPGNYEQYF.

CDR3 sequence (DNA): TGCGCCAGCAGCGGGGACAGACCTAGTAACTATGGCTACACCTTC. Its translation is CASSGDRPSNYGYTF. The chain has TRBV5-1 and TRBJ1-2, with TRBD1 identical over 7 bases. This CDR3 has 15 amino acids. Germline-derived CDR1 and CDR2 are SGHRS and YFSETQ. The ends lost 4 bases at V and 1 base at J; junction bases unmatched: 7.

The genes are TRBV29-1 and TRBJ1-1, with 9 positions matching TRBD1. Germline V lookup: CDR1 SQVTM, CDR2 ANQGSEA. V lost 2 bases and J lost 3; bases outside the gene matches: 16. The CDR3 contains 18 residues. CDR3 DNA: TGCAGCGTTGAAAGGCCCCTGGGGACAGGGAGGGAGGACACTGAAGCTTTCTTT. It specifies CSVERPLGTGREDTEAFF.

J is TRBJ1-6 and V is TRBV4-3, with 8 bases fitting TRBD1. Trimming at V came to 0 bases and at J to 7 bases, leaving 5 bases not matched to a gene. There are 16 residues in the CDR3. Germline CDR1 and CDR2: LGHNA and YSLEER. The CDR3 DNA reads TGCGCCAGCAGCCAAGACGGACAGGGCAAAAATTCACCCCTCCACTTT. This encodes CASSQDGQGKNSPLHF.

The chain is built from TRBV24-1 and TRBJ2-2; D is undetermined. Trimming cost V 7 bases and J 3 bases, with 2 bases left between them. Germline V gene lookup returns CDR1 KGHDR and CDR2 SFDVKD. The CDR3 totals 11 residues. Here the CDR3 reads CATSYTGELFF. The CDR3 DNA reads as TGTGCCACCAGCTACACCGGGGAGCTGTTTTTT.

The rearrangement uses TRBV6-1 and TRBJ2-7, with D maybe TRBD1 (5 bases). This CDR3 contains 15 residues. CDR1 is MNHNS, CDR2 SASEGT, per germline. Trimming removed 0 bases at V and 2 bases at J, with 11 bases between. The CDR3 nucleotides are TGTGCCAGCAGTGAAGCTCCCAGGGCAGCCTACGAGCAGTACTTC. This codes for CASSEAPRAAYEQYF.

This clone was seen just once. The V call is TRBV10-3, the J call TRBJ2-7; TRBD1 is a possible D gene (6 bases). Germline-derived CDR1 and CDR2 are ENHRY and SYGVKD. The CDR3 is 14 amino acids. Trimming shortened V by 6 bases and J by 5 bases, and 17 bases separated the two germline ends. The CDR3 is CAISSQGSTHEQYF. As DNA, the CDR3 is TGTGCCATCAGCTCACAGGGCTCTACCCACGAGCAGTACTTC.

This chain connects TRBV7-6 to TRBJ1-3; the D is unclear. From germline, CDR1 is SGHVS and CDR2 FNYEAQ. CDR3 length: 14 residues. Trimming stripped 5 bases from V and 2 bases from J, with 10 bases between. Here the CDR3 reads CASSETRAGNTIYF. CDR3 nucleotides: TGTGCCAGCAGCGAGACCCGGGCTGGAAACACCATATATTTT.

This clone appeared once. An end of the junction does not agree with germline; a read error may underlie this. This rearrangement joins TRBV14 to TRBJ2-7, with 7 bases lining up with TRBD1. This CDR3 region has 13 residues. Germline values: CDR1 SGHDN, CDR2 FVKESK. For the CDR3, the DNA is TGTGCCAGCAGTCAAGGGGGCGGTTACGAGCAGTACTTC. It is translated as CASSQGGGYEQYF.

The V gene is TRBV7-9, the J gene TRBJ1-4, with D tentatively TRBD1 (6 bases). The germline V and J ends were trimmed by 5 bases and 10 bases, with 23 bases remaining between them. From germline, CDR1 is SEHNR and CDR2 FQNEAQ (reference sequence). CDR3 length: 16 residues. The DNA for the CDR3 is TGTGCCAGCAGCCCCAATCAGGGGATGGGGAGTGTAAAACTGTTTTTT. Amino acid sequence: CASSPNQGMGSVKLFF.

In regard to this clone: One end of the junction varies from germline; a read error may be responsible. The V gene is TRBV5-1, the J gene TRBJ2-3; tentatively, D is TRBD2 (5 bases). This CDR3 region has 14 residues. Germline CDR1 SGHRS, CDR2 YFSETQ. CDR3 nucleotide sequence: TGCGCCAGCAGCTTTGCTGGGAGCACAGAAACGCAGTATTTT. Protein sequence: CASSFAGSTETQYF.

The chain joins TRBV28 to TRBJ2-2, with 8 bases aligning to TRBD1. In germline, CDR1 is MDHEN, CDR2 SYDVKM. The CDR3 covers 16 residues. V was clipped by 4 bases and J by 7 bases; unmatched bases: 11. The CDR3 DNA reads TGTGCCAGCAGTTCCTTCCCAGGGGGCTCTGGCGGGGAGCTGTTTTTT. Translation: CASSSFPGGSGGELFF.

The chain joins TRBV24-1 to TRBJ1-2; 9 nucleotides agree with TRBD1. The germline gives CDR1 KGHDR, CDR2 SFDVKD. This CDR3 comprises 15 residues. J was trimmed by 8 bases and V by 4 bases; bases with no gene match: 10. In DNA form, the CDR3 reads TGTGCCACCAGTGACACGGGACAGGGCATCAGGGGCTACACCTTC. Translating it yields CATSDTGQGIRGYTF.

The genes are TRBV5-1 and TRBJ1-1; D uncertain. CDR3 length equals 16 residues. Trimming stripped 0 bases from V and 4 bases from J, with 16 bases between. Germline V gives CDR1 SGHRS, CDR2 YFSETQ. CDR3 loop: CASSLGIDFEGTEAFF. The CDR3 coding sequence is TGCGCCAGCAGCTTGGGGATTGACTTCGAGGGCACTGAAGCTTTCTTT.

The rearrangement joins TRBV5-1 to TRBJ2-1, with 7 positions matching TRBD1. Germline loops: CDR1 SGHRS, CDR2 YFSETQ. V lost 1 base to trimming and J lost 3 bases; unmatched junction nucleotides: 7. This CDR3 is 16 amino acids long. The CDR3 here is CASSLSGTALYNEQFF. DNA of the CDR3: TGCGCCAGCAGCTTGTCCGGGACAGCTCTCTACAATGAGCAGTTCTTC. Based on the CDR3 plus reference TRBV5-1 and TRBJ2-1, the full variable domain is KAGVTQTPRYLIKTRGQQVTLSCSPISGHRSVSWYQQTPGQGLQFLFEYFSETQRNKGNFPGRFSGRQFSNSRSEMNVSTLELGDSALYLCASSLSGTALYNEQFFGPGTRLTVL.

The gene calls are TRBV14 and TRBJ1-5; tentative D call: TRBD1 (5 bases). Germline V gene lookup returns CDR1 SGHDN and CDR2 FVKESK. This CDR3 is built from 17 residues. The V end was cut by 0 bases, the J end by 5 bases, with 17 bases between. Written as DNA, the CDR3 is TGTGCCAGCAGCCAAGATCGAAAGGGGCTTAGAGATCAGCCCCAGCATTTT. Its protein product is CASSQDRKGLRDQPQHF.

This rearrangement joins TRBV7-2 to TRBJ2-1; D not certain. Looked up from germline, CDR1 is SGHTA and CDR2 is FQGNSA. CDR3 length: 15 amino acids. Trimming left V 5 bases short and J 5 bases short, with 16 bases between. The CDR3 is CASSPRLSSDNEQFF. For the CDR3, the DNA is TGTGCCAGCAGCCCAAGACTGTCCAGCGACAATGAGCAGTTCTTC. The full variable domain, in which reference TRBV7-2 and TRBJ2-1 provide the parts outside the CDR3, is GAGVSQSPSNKVTEKGKDVELRCDPISGHTALYWYRQSLGQGLEFLIYFQGNSAPDKSGLPSDRFSAERTGGSVSTLTIQRTQQEDSAVYLCASSPRLSSDNEQFFGPGTRLTVL.

V gene TRBV2 combines with J gene TRBJ2-1; TRBD2 aligns across 7 bases. Germline V gene sequence: CDR1 SNHLY, CDR2 FYNNEI. CDR3 size: 13 residues. After removal of 6 bases from V and 9 bases from J, the junction contained 8 bases not matched to a gene. CDR3 in DNA: TGTGCCAGCAGGGGGACTATGAGCGGTGAGCAGTTCTTC. Protein product: CASRGTMSGEQFF.

The genes are TRBV5-1 and TRBJ2-2; D not certain. The germline V and J ends were trimmed by 4 bases and 8 bases, with 12 bases remaining between them. This CDR3 region has 13 residues. Germline assignment: CDR1 SGHRS and CDR2 YFSETQ. In DNA, the CDR3 is TGCGCCAGCAGCCACCTAGACTTAGGGGAGCTGTTTTTT. Amino acids: CASSHLDLGELFF.

This sequence joins TRBV5-1 and TRBJ2-1; 7 bases align to TRBD2. The V gene end was trimmed by 2 bases and the J gene end by 9 bases; junction bases not matched to a gene: 2. This CDR3 region has 12 residues. Per germline, CDR1 SGHRS and CDR2 YFSETQ. The CDR3, as DNA: TGCGCCAGCAGCTTCGCGGGGGTTGAGCAGTTCTTC. It specifies CASSFAGVEQFF.

The J gene is TRBJ2-5, the V gene TRBV11-2; TRBD2 matches at 7 bases. From germline, CDR1 is SGHAT and CDR2 FQNNGV. The CDR3 contains 17 residues. V dropped 4 bases and J dropped 5; count of bases not matched to a gene: 16. CDR3 protein: CASSSLRGGPRGETQYF. The CDR3 nucleotides read TGTGCCAGCAGCTCCTTACGCGGGGGTCCAAGAGGGGAGACCCAGTACTTC. The whole variable domain, filled in from reference TRBV11-2 and TRBJ2-5, reads EAGVAQSPRYKIIEKRQSVAFWCNPISGHATLYWYQQILGQGPKLLIQFQNNGVVDDSQLPKDRFSAERLKGVDSTLKIQPAKLEDSAVYLCASSSLRGGPRGETQYFGPGTRLLVL.

V is TRBV5-1 and J is TRBJ2-1; 10 bases fit TRBD1. Trimming removed 4 bases from V and 8 bases from J; junction bases left unmatched: 9. The CDR3 contains 15 residues. CDR1 is SGHRS, CDR2 YFSETQ, per germline. In DNA, the CDR3 is TGCGCCAGCAGCCCTGGGACAGGGGCAGGGGATGAGCAGTTCTTC. The encoded protein is CASSPGTGAGDEQFF.

This chain's CDR3 is CAIKSETSSYGGELFF. In DNA form, the CDR3 reads TGTGCCATCAAATCAGAGACTAGCTCGTATGGCGGGGAGCTGTTTTTT. The chain combines TRBV10-3 with TRBJ2-2; 7 bases line up with TRBD2. Germline-derived CDR1 and CDR2 are ENHRY and SYGVKD. Unmatched junction bases numbered 15, after V lost 7 bases and J lost 7 bases. The CDR3 has 16 residues.

This clone is deemed medium-sized (0.01 to 0.1%). This chain joins TRBV3-1 (or the pseudogene TRBV3-2) and TRBJ2-3; TRBD2 aligns across 8 bases. CDR1 LGHDT and CDR2 YNNKEL come from the germline V gene (reference sequence). CDR3 size: 13 residues. With V trimmed by 4 bases and J by 10 bases, 7 bases remained unmatched. The CDR3 here is CASSPRGGGAQYF. The CDR3 nucleotides read TGTGCCAGCAGCCCTCGGGGGGGAGGGGCGCAGTATTTT.

This chain connects TRBV2 to TRBJ2-7; 11 bases are shared with TRBD2. The CDR3 runs 18 residues. The V and J ends lost 0 bases and 2 bases, in that order; junction bases with no gene match: 9. CDR1 and CDR2 from the germline V gene are SNHLY and FYNNEI. The CDR3 loop is CASSEALAGGLITYEQYF. As DNA, the CDR3 is TGTGCCAGCAGTGAAGCGCTAGCGGGGGGCCTAATTACCTACGAGCAGTACTTC. The variable domain in full, completed from reference TRBV2 and TRBJ2-7, reads EPEVTQTPSHQVTQMGQEVILRCVPISNHLYFYWYRQILGQKVEFLVSFYNNEISEKSEIFDDQFSVERPDGSNFTLKIRSTKLEDSAMYFCASSEALAGGLITYEQYFGPGTRLTVT.

This chain links TRBV7-8 with TRBJ2-7; 7 nucleotides agree with TRBD2. After removal of 7 bases from V and 0 bases from J, the junction contained 6 bases not matched to a gene. Germline assignment: CDR1 SGHVS and CDR2 FQNEAQ. The CDR3 runs to 14 residues. CDR3 loop: CASTAGVISYEQYF. The CDR3 region has the DNA TGTGCCAGCACCGCGGGGGTGATCTCCTACGAGCAGTACTTC.

The chain combines TRBV30 with TRBJ2-3, with TRBD2 matching 7 bases. This CDR3 contains 14 residues. CDR1 GTSNPN and CDR2 SVGIG come from the germline V gene (reference sequence). Germline trimming cut 5 bases from V and 2 bases from J; bases unmatched to any gene: 7. CDR3 sequence: CAWATSVDTDTQYF. CDR3 DNA sequence: TGTGCCTGGGCTACTAGCGTCGACACAGATACGCAGTATTTT.

J is TRBJ2-3 and V is TRBV7-2, with D hard to call. The germline V gene encodes CDR1 SGHTA and CDR2 FQGNSA. Trimming removed 2 bases from V and 4 bases from J, with 10 bases in between. The CDR3 has 14 residues. DNA for the CDR3: TGTGCCAGCAGCTTATCCCGCCAGGCAGATACGCAGTATTTT. It specifies CASSLSRQADTQYF.

This clone was seen once. The chain is built from TRBV27 and TRBJ1-3, with 8 positions matching TRBD1. The CDR3 is made up of 15 amino acids. CDR1 and CDR2 (germline): MNHEY, SMNVEV (reference sequence). J lost 1 base, V lost 6 bases, and 5 bases had no gene match. The CDR3 is CASRTTGGSGNTIYF. The CDR3 DNA is TGTGCCAGCAGAACCACAGGGGGTTCTGGAAACACCATATATTTT.

The chain uses TRBV5-4 and TRBJ1-3; TRBD1 might be the D (6 bases). The CDR3 length is 15 residues. Germline values: CDR1 SGHNT, CDR2 YYREEE (reference sequence). Deletions cut 3 bases from V and 5 bases from J, with 15 bases between. The CDR3 reads CASSYGTRDRNTIYF. Here the CDR3 DNA reads TGTGCCAGCAGCTACGGGACAAGAGATAGAAACACCATATATTTT.

CDR3 DNA sequence: TGCGCCAGCAGCACTGGGGGCTGGAGTGCAGTTACTGAAGCTTTCTTT. Translation: CASSTGGWSAVTEAFF. V gene TRBV5-1 combines with J gene TRBJ1-1; D is perhaps TRBD1 (6 bases). V lost 4 bases and J lost 5, with 21 bases in between. This CDR3 is built from 16 residues. The germline V gene has CDR1 SGHRS and CDR2 YFSETQ.